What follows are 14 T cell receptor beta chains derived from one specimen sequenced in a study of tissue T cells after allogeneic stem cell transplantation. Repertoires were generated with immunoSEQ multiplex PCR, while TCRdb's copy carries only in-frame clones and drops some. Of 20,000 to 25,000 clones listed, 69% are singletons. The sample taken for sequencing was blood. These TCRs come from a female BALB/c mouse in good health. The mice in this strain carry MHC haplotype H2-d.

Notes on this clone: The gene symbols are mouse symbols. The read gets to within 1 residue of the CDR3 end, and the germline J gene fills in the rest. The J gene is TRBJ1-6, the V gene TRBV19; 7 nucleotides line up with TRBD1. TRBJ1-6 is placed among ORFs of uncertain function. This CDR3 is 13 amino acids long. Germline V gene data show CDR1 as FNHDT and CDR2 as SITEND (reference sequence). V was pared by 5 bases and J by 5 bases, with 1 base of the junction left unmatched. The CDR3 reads CASRGQNNSPLYF. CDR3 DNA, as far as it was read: TGTGCCAGCAGGGGACAGAATAATTCGCCCCTCTAC.

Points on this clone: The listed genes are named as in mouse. This chain's CDR3 is CASSLRDRGYAEQFF. CDR3 DNA (partial): TGTGCTAGCAGTTTAAGGGACAGGGGGTATGCTGAGCAGTTC. The rearrangement joins TRBV29 to TRBJ2-1; 11 nucleotides agree with TRBD1. The missing CDR3 end, 1 residue past where the read stops, is filled in from the germline J gene. The CDR3 is made up of 15 amino acids. The V segment lost 2 bases and the J segment 4 bases; nucleotides outside the gene matches: 1. Germline CDR1 reads MSHET; CDR2 reads SYDVDS.

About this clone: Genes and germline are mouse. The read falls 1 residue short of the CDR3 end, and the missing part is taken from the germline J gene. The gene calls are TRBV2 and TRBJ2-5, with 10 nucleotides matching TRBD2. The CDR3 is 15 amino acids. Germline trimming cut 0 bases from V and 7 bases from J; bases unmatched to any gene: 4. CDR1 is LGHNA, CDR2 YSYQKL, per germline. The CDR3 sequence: CASSQDWGGAYTQYF. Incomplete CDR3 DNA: TGTGCCAGCAGCCAAGACTGGGGGGGCGCTTACACCCAGTAC.

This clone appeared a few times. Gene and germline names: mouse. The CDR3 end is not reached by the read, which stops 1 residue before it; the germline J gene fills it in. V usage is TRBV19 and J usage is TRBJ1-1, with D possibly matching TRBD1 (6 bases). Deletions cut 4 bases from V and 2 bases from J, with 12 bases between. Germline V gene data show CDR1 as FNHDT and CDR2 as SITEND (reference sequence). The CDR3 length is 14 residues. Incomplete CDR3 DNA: TGTGCCAGCAGTTCCGGGACAATTAACACAGAAGTCTTC. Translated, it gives CASSSGTINTEVF. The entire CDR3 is CASSSGTINTEVFF.

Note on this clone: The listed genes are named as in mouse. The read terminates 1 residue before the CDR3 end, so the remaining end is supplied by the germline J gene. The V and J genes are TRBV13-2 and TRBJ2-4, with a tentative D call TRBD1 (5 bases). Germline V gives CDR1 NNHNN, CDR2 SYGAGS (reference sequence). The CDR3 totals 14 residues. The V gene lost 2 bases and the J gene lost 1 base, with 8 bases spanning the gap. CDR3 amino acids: CASGETGGQNTLYF. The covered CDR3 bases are TGTGCCAGCGGTGAAACAGGAGGTCAAAACACCTTGTAC.

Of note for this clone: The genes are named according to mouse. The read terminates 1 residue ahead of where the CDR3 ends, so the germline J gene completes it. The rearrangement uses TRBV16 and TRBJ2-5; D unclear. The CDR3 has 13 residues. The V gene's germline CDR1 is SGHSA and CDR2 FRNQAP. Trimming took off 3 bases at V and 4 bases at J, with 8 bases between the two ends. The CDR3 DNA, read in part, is TGTGCAAGCAGCTTGGGCGGCGAAGACACCCAGTAC. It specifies CASSLGGEDTQY. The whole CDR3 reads CASSLGGEDTQYF.

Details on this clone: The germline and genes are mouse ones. The CDR3 DNA, read in part, is TGTGCCAGCGGGGGGACAGGGGTTGCTGAGCAGTTC. Amino acid sequence: CASGGTGVAEQF. The full CDR3 is CASGGTGVAEQFF. V usage is TRBV13-2 and J usage is TRBJ2-1, with TRBD1 matching 10 bases. The read comes to an end 1 residue before the CDR3 does, leaving the germline J gene to fill in the end. Germline V gene sequence: CDR1 NNHNN, CDR2 SYGAGS (reference sequence). V lost 5 bases, J lost 6 bases, and 2 bases stayed unmatched. The CDR3 loop spans 13 amino acids.

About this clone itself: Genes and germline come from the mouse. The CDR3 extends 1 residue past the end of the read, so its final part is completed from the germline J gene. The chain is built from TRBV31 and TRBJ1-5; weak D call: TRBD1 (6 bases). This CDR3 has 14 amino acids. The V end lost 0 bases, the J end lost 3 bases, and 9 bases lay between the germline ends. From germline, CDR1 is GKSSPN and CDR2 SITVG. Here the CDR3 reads CAWSLWGRNQAPLF. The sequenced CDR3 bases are TGTGCCTGGAGTCTGTGGGGGCGCAACCAGGCTCCGCTT. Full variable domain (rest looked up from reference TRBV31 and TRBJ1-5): AQTIHQWPVAEIKAVGSPLSLGCTIKGKSSPNLYWYWQATGGTLQQLFYSITVGQVESVVQLNLSASRPKDDQFILSTEKLLLSHSGFYLCAWSLWGRNQAPLFGEGTRLSVL.

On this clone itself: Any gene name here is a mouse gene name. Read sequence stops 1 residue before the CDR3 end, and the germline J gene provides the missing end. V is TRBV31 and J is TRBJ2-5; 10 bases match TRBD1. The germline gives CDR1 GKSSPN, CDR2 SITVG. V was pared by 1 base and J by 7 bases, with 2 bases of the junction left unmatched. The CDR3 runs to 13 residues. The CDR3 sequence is CAWSPGQGHTQYF. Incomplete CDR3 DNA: TGTGCCTGGAGTCCGGGACAGGGGCACACCCAGTAC.

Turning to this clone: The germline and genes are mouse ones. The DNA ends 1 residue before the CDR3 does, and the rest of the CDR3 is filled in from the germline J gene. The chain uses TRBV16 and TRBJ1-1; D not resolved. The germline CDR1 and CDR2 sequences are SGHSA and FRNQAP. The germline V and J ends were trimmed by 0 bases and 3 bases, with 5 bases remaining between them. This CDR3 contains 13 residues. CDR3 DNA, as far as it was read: TGTGCAAGCAGCTTAGAGAGGGACACAGAAGTCTTC. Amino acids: CASSLERDTEVF. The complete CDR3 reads CASSLERDTEVFF.

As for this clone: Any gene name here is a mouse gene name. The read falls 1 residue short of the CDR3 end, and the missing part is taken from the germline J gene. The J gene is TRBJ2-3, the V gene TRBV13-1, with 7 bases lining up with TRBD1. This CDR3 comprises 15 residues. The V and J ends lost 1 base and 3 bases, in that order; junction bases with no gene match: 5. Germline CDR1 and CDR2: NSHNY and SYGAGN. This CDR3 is CASSDRQGGAETLYF. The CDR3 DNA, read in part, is TGTGCCAGCAGTGATCGACAGGGCGGAGCAGAAACGCTGTAT.

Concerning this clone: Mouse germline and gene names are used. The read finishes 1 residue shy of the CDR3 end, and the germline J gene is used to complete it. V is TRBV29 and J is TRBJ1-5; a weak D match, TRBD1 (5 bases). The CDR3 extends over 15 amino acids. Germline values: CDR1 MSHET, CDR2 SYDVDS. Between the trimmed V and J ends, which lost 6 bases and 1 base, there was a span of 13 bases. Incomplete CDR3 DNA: TGTGCTAGCAGCCCTAGCAGGGTAAACAACCAGGCTCCGCTT. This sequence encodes CASSPSRVNNQAPL. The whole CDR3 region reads CASSPSRVNNQAPLF.

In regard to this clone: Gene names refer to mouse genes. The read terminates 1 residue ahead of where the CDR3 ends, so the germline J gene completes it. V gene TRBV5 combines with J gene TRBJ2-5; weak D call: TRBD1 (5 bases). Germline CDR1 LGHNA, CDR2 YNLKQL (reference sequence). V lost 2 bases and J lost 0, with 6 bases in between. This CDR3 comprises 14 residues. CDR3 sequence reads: CASSQPGNQDTQYF. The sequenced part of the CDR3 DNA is TGTGCCAGCAGCCAACCAGGGAACCAAGACACCCAGTAC.

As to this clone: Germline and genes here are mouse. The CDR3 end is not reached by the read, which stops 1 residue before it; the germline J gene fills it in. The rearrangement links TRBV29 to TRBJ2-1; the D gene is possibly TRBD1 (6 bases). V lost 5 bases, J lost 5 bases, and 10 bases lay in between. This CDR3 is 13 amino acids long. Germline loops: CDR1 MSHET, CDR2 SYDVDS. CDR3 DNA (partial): TGTGCTAGCAGTCCGGGACAAAATGCTGAGCAGTTC. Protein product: CASSPGQNAEQF. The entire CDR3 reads CASSPGQNAEQFF. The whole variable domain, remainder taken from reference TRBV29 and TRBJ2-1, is DMKVTQMPRYLIKRMGENVLLECGQDMSHETMYWYRQDPGLGLQLIYISYDVDSNSEGDIPKGYRVSRKKREHFSLILDSAKTNQTSVYFCASSPGQNAEQFFGPGTRLTVL.